The entry below gives a single T cell receptor beta chain sequence along with its context. It has no known antigen specificity. A read error may produce the germline difference seen at one junction end. Donors were healthy HIV-negative adults with no recently reported acute infections or vaccinations. Every donor was a Caucasian adult residing in Nashville, Tennessee, USA. In the unsorted samples, tens of millions of PBMCs were counted, and genomic DNA was extracted using the QIAamp DNA Blood Mini kit. Blood was obtained by leukapheresis, after which PBMCs were separated by Ficoll-Histopaque density gradient centrifugation and cryopreserved in liquid nitrogen vapor phase. The data are from a study of shared clonotypes between healthy human individuals (dated by TCRdb to the early 2020s). For the wider study: The cohort comprised a couple of women and a few men aged 18 to 49 years. To estimate repertoire size and how much clonotype sharing occurs between individuals, the study deeply sequenced the blood TCR repertoires of 5 or 6 healthy adults. To increase sequencing depth and limit assay-specific biases, different laboratories used diverse techniques to prepare libraries and sequence TCR repertoires. Between about 0.94 and 8.9 billion PBMCs per donor were obtained by leukapheresis.

TCR CDR3 regions were amplified from genomic DNA by multiplex PCR using the deep immunoSEQ assay. For each cell subset, the extracted genomic DNA was distributed evenly across all wells of several immunoSEQ 96-well plates, and each plate served as one replicate. For unsorted PBMC, about 270 ng of genomic DNA, equivalent to around 30,000 T cell genomes, went into each replicate PCR. Unsorted PBMC genomic DNA was sequenced across ten immunoSEQ deep assay plates. Purified libraries were quantified with a Qubit 3.0 fluorometer, sized on a Bioanalyzer 2100, and re-quantified with the KAPA Library Quantification kit. A separate single-read 150-cycle Illumina NextSeq 550 flow cell was used to sequence each immunoSEQ 96-well plate. As for the original processing: Because the immunoSEQ output held only junctional sequences and lacked quality scores, the filtering could not match the filtering applied to full-length reads. To assign V/J genes and CDR3, sequences were annotated against IMGT germline references using PyIR, a Python wrapper for IgBLAST v1.9. Any read was removed if the V/J assignment was weak (E-value above 1e-6), the CDR3 was missing, or the read contained stop codons, out-of-frame junctions, or ambiguous translated residues. A V3J clonotype was defined by an identical inferred V gene, J gene, and CDR3 amino acid sequence. The percentage overlap between two repertoires was calculated by dividing the number of shared unique clonotypes by the size of the smaller repertoire. Richness of each repertoire was evaluated using RTK rarefaction, the Chao1 estimator, and Recon v2.1 estimates of unobserved clonotypes. The table was pulled from immuneACCESS by TCRdb, which kept in-frame rearrangements only. Such tables lose some clones; where checked, under half of the loss comes from unresolved V genes, and the rest has no known cause. Clone size and V and J calls were adopted from that table, with D and trimming inferred from the DNA. The sample profile shows fewer than 650,000 clones; about 79% of them were found once. The top ten clonotypes cover over 10% of the sample.

From its cysteine to its phenylalanine, the CDR3 spans 12 amino acids. The read is trimmed to its CDR3 DNA, 36 bases read in frame from base 1. From the germline V gene, CDR1 is SGHVS and CDR2 is FQNEAQ. Study-wide findings and limitations: Based on pairwise subsampling, the degree of clonotype sharing among donors was expected to be affected by sequencing depth. The small number of donors limited the genetic and exposure-history diversity represented. Sampling was restricted to blood, and TCR repertoires in tissue are likely to differ from TCR repertoires in blood.

The TCR was taken from a woman between 35 and 50 years old in good health. Some clones in this sample may be carry-over from other donors' samples. The chain was built from TRBV7-8 and TRBJ2-7; TRBD2 is perhaps the D gene, given 7 matching bases. The source material was PBMCs. DNA sequence: TGTGCCAGCATCCCGCCCGGGGGGCTGGGTTTCTTC. It specifies CASIPPGGLGFF.